The clone carrying this T cell receptor beta chain has at least ten counts. Its antigen is undetermined. The CDR3 length is 18 residues. Germline-derived CDR1 and CDR2 are SGHRS and YFSETQ. V was pared by 0 bases and J by 6 bases, with 12 bases of the junction left unmatched. The data were taken from a study of early T cells in non-severe SARS-CoV-2 infection. Study background: Alpha and beta chains were unpaired, from unsorted whole-blood bulk RNA.

Unique molecular identifier tags were affixed to discrete cDNA molecules. Each CDR3 protein is one row after TCRdb ran MiXCR on the 5' RACE reads. There are about 60,000 distinct CDR3 sequences in the sample; approximately 9% occur only once, and about 1.3% lies in the top ten. Study-wide findings and caveats: Anti-spike CD8 specificities were favored by VDJdb matching, whose results missed private and CD4 specificities.

This sequence originates from an adult who was a healthcare worker with PCR-confirmed SARS-CoV-2 infection or an uninfected control (not recorded which). The chain employs TRBV5-1 and TRBJ2-3, with TRBD1 matching 11 bases. The specimen sequenced was whole blood. The CDR3 DNA sequence: TGCGCCAGCAGCTTGGAGGGACAGGGGGTTGCATATTGGGATACGCAGTATTTT. Translated, it gives CASSLEGQGVAYWDTQYF.